The 6 T cell receptor beta chains presented below share a single source sample, sequenced in a study of control samples from healthy donors and cancer patients. Method: immunoSEQ multiplex PCR; TCRdb's copy keeps in-frame clones and lacks some. The sample yields about 120,000 clones, about 90% seen once. Material: blood. These receptors all come from a man between 18 and 29 years old in good health.

V is TRBV28 and J is TRBJ1-3, with D maybe TRBD1 (6 bases). CDR1 MDHEN and CDR2 SYDVKM come from the germline V gene. V dropped 7 bases and J dropped 5 bases, with 15 bases sitting between them. The CDR3 is made up of 14 amino acids. This chain's CDR3 is CASNSPQGRNTIYF. In nucleotides, the CDR3 is TGTGCCAGCAACTCTCCACAGGGTCGAAACACCATATATTTT. The full variable domain, completed using reference TRBV28 and TRBJ1-3, is DVKVTQSSRYLVKRTGEKVFLECVQDMDHENMFWYRQDPGLGLRLIYFSYDVKMKEKGDIPEGYSVSREKKERFSLILESASTNQTSMYLCASNSPQGRNTIYFGEGSWLTVV.

V usage is TRBV6-1 and J usage is TRBJ1-5; the D is unclear. The CDR3 has 14 amino acids. The germline gives CDR1 MNHNS, CDR2 SASEGT. V dropped 0 bases and J dropped 4 bases, with 7 bases sitting between them. In nucleotides, the CDR3 is TGTGCCAGCAGTGAAGCACGGGCAAATCAGCCCCAGCATTTT. Protein sequence: CASSEARANQPQHF.

This clone occurred once. The genes are TRBV9 and TRBJ2-1; tentative D call: TRBD1 (6 bases). V lost 6 bases and J 0 bases, leaving 13 bases between the germline ends. Germline CDR1 SGDLS, CDR2 YYNGEE. The CDR3 totals 15 residues. The CDR3 region has the DNA TGTGCCAGCACGAAACAGGGCAGCTCCTACAATGAGCAGTTCTTC. It is translated as CASTKQGSSYNEQFF.

V gene TRBV5-1 combines with J gene TRBJ2-2; D gene ambiguous. CDR1 SGHRS and CDR2 YFSETQ come from the germline V gene. The V end was cut by 0 bases, the J end by 2 bases, with 2 bases between. The CDR3 is 13 amino acids. CDR3 nucleotide sequence: TGCGCCAGCAGCTTGGATAACACCGGGGAGCTGTTTTTT. Its translation: CASSLDNTGELFF.

J is TRBJ1-1 and V is TRBV29-1, with 8 bases fitting TRBD1. From germline, CDR1 is SQVTM and CDR2 ANQGSEA. This CDR3 contains 13 residues. J gave up 10 bases and V 3 bases, and 10 bases lay outside the gene matches. The CDR3, as DNA: TGCAGCGTTGAGCTATTTACAGGGGGGGGAGCTTTCTTT. Encoded protein: CSVELFTGGGAFF.

V usage is TRBV6-4 and J usage is TRBJ2-3; D is unresolved. The CDR3 runs to 13 residues. Germline CDR1 MRHNA, CDR2 SNTAGT. The germline V and J ends were trimmed by 0 bases and 6 bases, with 7 bases remaining between them. The chain's CDR3 is CASSDSYGDTQYF. The CDR3 coding sequence is TGTGCCAGCAGTGACTCCTACGGGGATACGCAGTATTTT.